This TCR beta chain was identified in a study of blood T cell repertoires in COVID-19. At the level of the study: Italy, Spain and the United States were the sources of the convalescent and acute COVID-19 samples. Sources were T cells, B-cell-depleted T cells, or PBMCs; the material itself was cDNA or gDNA.

The CDR3 is 15 residues long. CDR1 SEHNR and CDR2 FQNEAQ come from the germline V gene (reference sequence). The V gene end was trimmed by 1 base and the J gene end by 4 bases; junction bases not matched to a gene: 4. Original processing notes: Amplifying reference gene primers gave estimates of nucleated cell counts. The repertoire was sequenced with immunoSEQ multiplex PCR; TCRdb's copy has only in-frame clones and lacks some. The V and J calls and clone size come from that table; D and trimming were worked out from the DNA. The sample records 190,000 or so clones, more than 85% being singletons. The sample taken for sequencing was peripheral blood. The genes are TRBV7-9 and TRBJ2-7, with 10 bases lining up with TRBD1. This TCR was recovered from a man in his forties or fifties with active or convalescent COVID-19. CDR3 coding DNA: TGTGCCAGCAGCTTAGAGGGGACAGGGGAATACGAGCAGTACTTC. Its protein product is CASSLEGTGEYEQYF.